The rows below give T cell receptor beta chains drawn from one sample of a study of lymphopenia after photon versus proton radiotherapy. TCRdb's copy holds only in-frame clones and misses some; the assay was immunoSEQ multiplex PCR. The table has tens of thousands of clones, around 90% seen once. This specimen was peripheral blood, taken from a patient treated with proton-based radiotherapy. Receptors originate from an older man with esophageal cancer. Each CDR3 is given with its conserved first and last residue. A D gene is named only where the DNA matches it firmly. Some rows have no size entry. The others give once, few or many, or a class for an expanded clone.

.	.	TRBJ2-1	TRBV7-2	CASSSSSGARNEQFF	TGTGCCAGCAGCTCGTCGTCTGGCGCGAGGAATGAGCAGTTCTTC
.	.	TRBJ1-1	TRBV14	CASSLSMNTEAFF	TGTGCCAGCAGCCTGTCCATGAACACTGAAGCTTTCTTT
TRBD2	.	TRBJ2-7	TRBV9	CASSPRLAAYEQYF	TGTGCCAGCAGCCCCCGACTAGCGGCCTACGAGCAGTACTTC
.	.	TRBJ1-2	TRBV30	CAWGLYLSYGYTF	TGTGCCTGGGGGTTATACCTTTCCTATGGCTACACCTTC
TRBD1	once	TRBJ1-2	TRBV30	CAWSRDRGDGYTF	TGTGCCTGGAGTCGGGACAGGGGCGATGGCTACACCTTC
TRBD1	.	TRBJ2-7	TRBV29-1	CSVAQGQGGGYEQYF	TGCAGCGTTGCCCAGGGACAGGGTGGGGGCTACGAGCAGTACTTC
TRBD2	.	TRBJ2-1	TRBV11-2	CASSLVLAAGLSYNEQFF	TGTGCCAGCAGCTTAGTGTTAGCAGCGGGATTGTCCTACAATGAGCAGTTCTTC
.	.	TRBJ1-1	TRBV19	CASSTPDILEAFF	TGTGCCAGTAGTACCCCCGACATCCTAGAAGCTTTCTTT
.	.	TRBJ2-7	TRBV5-6	CASSTAGAEQYF	TGTGCCAGCAGCACAGCAGGGGCCGAGCAGTACTTC
.	once	TRBJ1-2	TRBV5-1	CASSLERRDNYGYTF	TGCGCCAGCAGCTTGGAGCGCAGGGATAACTATGGCTACACCTTC
TRBD1	.	TRBJ2-1	TRBV7-8	CASSQGGTLTYNEQFF	TGTGCCAGCAGCCAAGGGGGCACCCTCACCTACAATGAGCAGTTCTTC
.	.	TRBJ1-4	TRBV5-8	CASSKRLNNEKLFF	TGTGCCAGCAGCAAGAGACTGAACAATGAAAAACTGTTTTTT
.	.	TRBJ2-5	TRBV4-1	CASSLLRTETQYF	TGCGCCAGCAGCCTCCTAAGGACGGAGACCCAGTACTTC
TRBD1	.	TRBJ1-1	TRBV18	CASSPPTGVGLRAFF	TGTGCCAGCTCACCACCAACAGGGGTTGGCTTGAGAGCTTTCTTT
.	.	TRBJ2-7	TRBV29-1	CSVAAERYEQYF	TGCAGCGTCGCAGCGGAACGATACGAGCAGTACTTC
.	.	TRBJ2-3	TRBV7-9	CASSLEGPNWGTDTQYF	TGTGCCAGCAGCTTAGAGGGACCCAACTGGGGCACAGATACGCAGTATTTT
TRBD1	.	TRBJ2-7	TRBV19	CASRRRQGADSNEQYF	TGTGCCAGTAGACGGAGACAGGGGGCTGATTCGAACGAGCAGTACTTC
.	.	TRBJ2-1	TRBV9	CASSVEGQGVNNEQFF	TGTGCCAGCAGCGTAGAGGGGCAGGGCGTCAACAATGAGCAGTTCTTC
.	.	TRBJ1-2	TRBV30	CAWSISGGTKWNGYTF	TGTGCCTGGAGTATATCCGGGGGAACGAAGTGGAATGGCTACACCTTC
TRBD1	.	TRBJ2-6	TRBV29-1	CSVPGDRDRSSGANVLTF	TGCAGCGTTCCAGGGGACAGAGACAGAAGCTCTGGGGCCAACGTCCTGACTTTC
.	.	TRBJ1-2	TRBV7-3	CASSRRGSSDGYTF	TGTGCCAGCTCTCGAAGGGGATCCTCGGATGGCTACACCTTC
.	.	TRBJ1-2	TRBV30	CACSPGGGYTF	TGTGCCTGTTCTCCGGGGGGAGGCTACACCTTC
.	.	TRBJ1-1	TRBV5-8	CASRDPGIHTEAFF	TGTGCCAGCAGAGACCCAGGGATACACACTGAAGCTTTCTTT
TRBD1	few	TRBJ1-2	TRBV6-5	CASSYGTGGYGYTF	TGTGCCAGCAGTTACGGCACAGGGGGCTATGGCTACACCTTC
TRBD2	.	TRBJ2-7	TRBV13	CASSLVSGASYEQYF	TGTGCCAGCAGCTTAGTTAGCGGGGCGTCCTACGAGCAGTACTTC
.	.	TRBJ1-1	TRBV4-1	CASSLPGGRRDEAFF	TGCGCCAGCAGCCTGCCGGGGGGCCGAAGGGATGAAGCTTTCTTT
.	few	TRBJ2-7	TRBV7-2	CASSLESGSYEQYF	TGTGCCAGCAGCTTAGAAAGCGGCTCCTACGAGCAGTACTTC
TRBD1	.	TRBJ1-2	TRBV29-1	CSSGDRENGYTF	TGCAGCTCTGGGGACAGGGAAAATGGCTACACCTTC
TRBD1	.	TRBJ1-5	TRBV6-5	CASRLDRVNQPQHF	TGTGCCAGCAGATTGGACAGGGTCAATCAGCCCCAGCATTTT
.	.	TRBJ1-5	TRBV18	CASSPLGLYQPQHF	TGTGCCAGCTCACCACTGGGGTTGTATCAGCCCCAGCATTTT
.	few	TRBJ1-1	TRBV29-1	CSVVEGYTEAFF	TGCAGCGTTGTGGAGGGATACACTGAAGCTTTCTTT
.	.	TRBJ1-5	TRBV7-2	CASSLFGGGNNQPQHF	TGTGCCAGCAGCTTATTCGGGGGGGGCAACAATCAGCCCCAGCATTTT
TRBD1	.	TRBJ2-7	TRBV29-1	CSVGQGAGEQYF	TGCAGCGTCGGACAGGGGGCGGGTGAGCAGTACTTC
TRBD2	.	TRBJ2-7	TRBV4-3	CASSQLSGTSTYEQYF	TGCGCCAGCAGCCAATTGAGCGGGACGTCGACTTACGAGCAGTACTTC
.	.	TRBJ1-4	TRBV7-9	CASSSTYRGPNEKLFF	TGTGCCAGCAGCTCGACATACCGGGGCCCTAATGAAAAACTGTTTTTT
.	.	TRBJ2-7	TRBV9	CASSEGLWGAGIEQYF	TGTGCCAGCAGCGAGGGGTTGTGGGGGGCAGGGATCGAGCAGTACTTC
.	few	TRBJ2-3	TRBV7-8	CASSLGGRGNTQYF	TGTGCCAGCAGCTTAGGAGGGCGCGGAAATACGCAGTATTTT
.	.	TRBJ2-5	TRBV25-1	CASSAGGETQYF	TGTGCCAGCAGTGCCGGCGGGGAGACCCAGTACTTC
TRBD1	.	TRBJ2-5	TRBV27	CASSSTGSEETQYF	TGTGCCAGCAGTTCGACAGGGAGCGAGGAGACCCAGTACTTC
.	.	TRBJ2-1	TRBV4-3	CASSPDYSSYNEQFF	TGCGCCAGCAGCCCGGACTACAGCTCCTACAATGAGCAGTTCTTC
.	.	TRBJ2-1	TRBV18	CASSLAAPPYNEQFF	TGTGCCAGCTCACTAGCGGCTCCACCCTACAATGAGCAGTTCTTC
TRBD2	.	TRBJ2-2	TRBV14	CASSHHPGTSGYTGELFF	TGTGCCAGCAGCCACCACCCGGGGACTAGCGGATACACCGGGGAGCTGTTTTTT
.	.	TRBJ2-7	TRBV5-4	CASSLGGLSYEQYF	TGTGCCAGCAGCTTGGGGGGGCTCTCCTACGAGCAGTACTTC
.	.	TRBJ1-2	TRBV11-2	CASSLATGLVRYGYTF	TGTGCCAGCAGCTTAGCTACAGGGCTTGTGCGCTATGGCTACACCTTC
TRBD1	.	TRBJ2-6	TRBV4-3	CASSQYGQGTGANVLTF	TGCGCCAGCAGCCAATACGGACAGGGGACTGGGGCCAACGTCCTGACTTTC
TRBD1	.	TRBJ2-5	TRBV7-8	CASSLTGTGSQETQYF	TGTGCCAGCAGCCTGACCGGGACAGGGAGTCAAGAGACCCAGTACTTC
.	.	TRBJ1-5	TRBV7-2	CASSSSSQPQHF	TGTGCCAGCAGCTCATCTAGCCAGCCCCAGCATTTT
TRBD2	.	TRBJ2-2	TRBV18	CASSPPLGGGTGELFF	TGTGCCAGCTCACCACCGCTCGGCGGGGGGACCGGGGAGCTGTTTTTT
.	.	TRBJ1-1	TRBV30	CAWSVHQDTEAFF	TGTGCCTGGAGTGTTCACCAGGACACTGAAGCTTTCTTT
.	.	TRBJ2-1	TRBV7-2	CASSSGLKTYNEQFF	TGTGCCAGCAGCTCGGGACTGAAAACCTACAATGAGCAGTTCTTC
.	.	TRBJ2-1	TRBV7-9	CASSPKGPYYNEQFF	TGTGCCAGCAGCCCCAAGGGTCCCTATTACAATGAGCAGTTCTTC
TRBD1	.	TRBJ2-7	TRBV27	CASSFGTGRVYEQYF	TGTGCCAGCAGTTTCGGGACAGGGCGGGTCTACGAGCAGTACTTC
.	.	TRBJ2-1	TRBV7-8	CASSLSSYNEQFF	TGTGCCAGCAGCTTAAGCTCCTACAATGAGCAGTTCTTC
TRBD1	.	TRBJ1-2	TRBV4-2	CASSQDRQGPTYGYTF	TGTGCCAGCAGCCAAGATAGACAGGGGCCTACCTATGGCTACACCTTC
.	.	TRBJ2-5	TRBV4-2	CASSQARGQETQYF	TGTGCCAGCAGCCAAGCCAGGGGACAAGAGACCCAGTACTTC
.	.	TRBJ1-4	TRBV6-4	CASSDSWRVNEKLFF	TGTGCCAGCAGTGACTCGTGGCGGGTTAATGAAAAACTGTTTTTT
.	.	TRBJ2-5	TRBV29-1	CSVQGRNQETQYF	TGCAGCGTTCAGGGACGGAATCAAGAGACCCAGTACTTC
.	.	TRBJ1-1	TRBV5-5	CASSAGTFTEAFF	TGTGCCAGCAGCGCCGGGACCTTTACTGAAGCTTTCTTT
.	.	TRBJ1-2	TRBV11-2	CASSFGHGYTF	TGTGCCAGCAGCTTTGGGCATGGCTACACCTTC
.	.	TRBJ1-3	TRBV6-6	CASSYQGLSGNTIYF	TGTGCCAGCAGTTACCAGGGGTTATCTGGAAACACCATATATTTT